The 28 T cell receptor beta chains given below trace back to one sample, sequenced in a study of tumor-infiltrating lymphocytes in localized non-small cell lung cancer. Using immunoSEQ multiplex PCR, the repertoire was profiled, and TCRdb retains in-frame clones only, with some absent. The data hold roughly 16,000 clones, with roughly two thirds observed a single time. Specimen: lung tumor tissue. The receptors come from a human donor with non-small cell lung cancer.

V gene TRBV27 combines with J gene TRBJ1-5; a weak D match, TRBD1 (5 bases). Germline lookup yields CDR1 MNHEY and CDR2 SMNVEV (reference sequence). Trimming took off 5 bases at V and 7 bases at J, with 12 bases between the two ends. CDR3 length equals 13 residues. This CDR3 is CASSPRDDQPQHF. CDR3 DNA sequence: TGTGCCAGCAGTCCCCGGGACGACCAGCCCCAGCATTTT.

V and J are TRBV5-1 and TRBJ2-1; 8 bases are a match to TRBD2. The germline gives CDR1 SGHRS, CDR2 YFSETQ. CDR3 length: 16 amino acids. V dropped 2 bases and J dropped 0; count of bases not matched to a gene: 4. The CDR3 is CASSFIAGGSYNEQFF. The CDR3 DNA follows: TGCGCCAGCAGCTTTATCGCGGGAGGCTCCTACAATGAGCAGTTCTTC.

The V call is TRBV7-9, the J call TRBJ1-1; no definite D call. This CDR3 is 13 amino acids long. V lost 2 bases and J lost 7, with 11 bases in between. Germline V gene lookup returns CDR1 SEHNR and CDR2 FQNEAQ (reference sequence). CDR3: CASSLIGSVEAFF. The DNA of the CDR3 is TGTGCCAGCAGCTTAATAGGGAGTGTTGAAGCTTTCTTT.

This chain uses TRBV9 with TRBJ2-2, with 8 bases identical to TRBD1. Trimming cost V 3 bases and J 5 bases; bases outside gene matches: 12. The CDR3 runs 17 residues. Germline-derived CDR1 and CDR2 are SGDLS and YYNGEE. The CDR3 spells CASSEFPDREVTGELFF. CDR3 coding DNA: TGTGCCAGCAGCGAATTTCCGGACAGGGAAGTGACCGGGGAGCTGTTTTTT.

CDR3 region: CASSLNPYAGGAFEQFF. CDR3 sequence (DNA): TGTGCCAGCTCACTAAACCCGTACGCGGGCGGGGCTTTTGAGCAGTTCTTC. The chain employs TRBV18 and TRBJ2-1; D might be TRBD2 (6 bases). Between the trimmed V and J ends, which lost 4 bases and 9 bases, there was a span of 25 bases. CDR3 length equals 17 residues. The V gene's germline CDR1 is KGHSH and CDR2 LQKENI.

The rearrangement uses TRBV28 and TRBJ1-1; TRBD1 agrees at 8 bases. Losses at the gene ends were 8 bases for V and 4 bases for J; bases not matched to a gene: 12. This CDR3 is 15 amino acids long. In germline, CDR1 is MDHEN, CDR2 SYDVKM. The CDR3 reads CASPGPGTGSTEAFF. In DNA, the CDR3 is TGTGCCAGCCCCGGTCCCGGGACAGGATCCACTGAAGCTTTCTTT.

This clone has just one count. The rearrangement joins TRBV19 to TRBJ2-3; tentatively, D is TRBD2 (5 bases). The V end lost 1 base, the J end lost 1 base, and 15 bases lay between the germline ends. The CDR3 contains 17 residues. CDR1 and CDR2 (germline): LNHDA, SQIVND (reference sequence). CDR3 nucleotides: TGTGCCAGTAGTATAGGCTACGCCAGCGGACGCACAGATACGCAGTATTTT. Amino acids: CASSIGYASGRTDTQYF.

This clone was seen a handful of times. This sequence joins TRBV7-9 and TRBJ2-1, with D perhaps TRBD1 (6 bases). Germline V gene data show CDR1 as SEHNR and CDR2 as FQNEAQ (reference sequence). The ends were cut back, 5 bases at V and 2 bases at J, with 19 bases in the middle. The CDR3 contains 17 residues. DNA for the CDR3: TGTGCCAGCAGCACCCCGGTGGGGGCCCAGCCCTACAATGAGCAGTTCTTC. It translates to CASSTPVGAQPYNEQFF. The entire variable domain, with the rest obtained from reference TRBV7-9 and TRBJ2-1, is as follows: DTGVSQNPRHKITKRGQNVTFRCDPISEHNRLYWYRQTLGQGPEFLTYFQNEAQLEKSRLLSDRFSAERPKGSFSTLEIQRTEQGDSAMYLCASSTPVGAQPYNEQFFGPGTRLTVL.

The rearrangement joins TRBV7-2 to TRBJ2-1; no clear D gene. V was clipped by 3 bases and J by 9 bases, with 12 bases between them. This CDR3 is built from 13 residues. CDR1 and CDR2 (germline): SGHTA, FQGNSA. This CDR3 reads CASSFRLQGEQFF. In DNA form, the CDR3 reads TGTGCCAGCAGCTTTCGGCTACAAGGTGAGCAGTTCTTC.

As for this clone: The sample carries other DNA sequences with the same CDR3. The gene calls are TRBV9 and TRBJ2-5, with 7 nucleotides matching TRBD2. Trimming at V came to 0 bases and at J to 4 bases, leaving 3 bases not matched to a gene. CDR1 and CDR2 from the germline V gene are SGDLS and YYNGEE. This CDR3 spans 14 amino acids. The CDR3 loop reads CASSVGIAGETQYF. The CDR3 region has the DNA TGTGCCAGCAGCGTAGGAATAGCGGGAGAGACCCAGTACTTC.

V usage is TRBV11-1 and J usage is TRBJ2-3, with TRBD1 matching over 8 bases. V dropped 3 bases and J dropped 1; count of bases not matched to a gene: 3. The CDR3 contains 15 residues. Germline V gene lookup returns CDR1 SGHAT and CDR2 FQDESV (reference sequence). The CDR3 DNA is TGTGCCAGCAGCTTTGAGACAGGGGGCACAGATACGCAGTATTTT. Residues: CASSFETGGTDTQYF.

J is TRBJ2-2 and V is TRBV11-3; D gene uncertain. The CDR3 consists of 16 residues. Trimming removed 5 bases from V and 0 bases from J, with 13 bases in between. CDR1 SGHNT and CDR2 YENEEA come from the germline V gene. The CDR3 loop reads CASSPARGSNTGELFF. The DNA of the CDR3 is TGTGCCAGCAGCCCAGCCCGAGGTTCGAACACCGGGGAGCTGTTTTTT.

The chain couples TRBV7-8 to TRBJ2-2; 9 bases align to TRBD1. Germline V lookup: CDR1 SGHVS, CDR2 FQNEAQ. V dropped 6 bases and J dropped 4; count of bases not matched to a gene: 6. The CDR3 covers 15 residues. The CDR3 loop is CASRRGQGFTGELFF. The CDR3 coding sequence is TGTGCCAGCAGACGGGGACAGGGCTTCACCGGGGAGCTGTTTTTT.

By its share, this clone is medium-sized (0.01 to 0.1%). V and J are TRBV7-2 and TRBJ2-6; a weak D match, TRBD2 (6 bases). The CDR3 consists of 17 residues. Germline V gene sequence: CDR1 SGHTA, CDR2 FQGNSA. Trimming removed 3 bases from V and 0 bases from J, with 12 bases in between. CDR3 sequence (DNA): TGTGCCAGCAGCTTTTCCGCGGGAACCTCTGGGGCCAACGTCCTGACTTTC. It specifies CASSFSAGTSGANVLTF. The whole variable domain, filled in from reference TRBV7-2 and TRBJ2-6, reads GAGVSQSPSNKVTEKGKDVELRCDPISGHTALYWYRQSLGQGLEFLIYFQGNSAPDKSGLPSDRFSAERTGGSVSTLTIQRTQQEDSAVYLCASSFSAGTSGANVLTFGAGSRLTVL.

The chain carries TRBV5-1 and TRBJ1-4, with 8 bases fitting TRBD1. J was trimmed by 4 bases and V by 0 bases; bases with no gene match: 2. The CDR3 covers 15 residues. Germline lookup yields CDR1 SGHRS and CDR2 YFSETQ. The CDR3 DNA reads TGCGCCAGCAGCTTGGTCGGACAGGGTAATGAAAAACTGTTTTTT. Translating gives CASSLVGQGNEKLFF.

The chain employs TRBV15 and TRBJ1-4, with 7 nucleotides matching TRBD1. Trimming removed 7 bases from V and 0 bases from J; junction bases left unmatched: 8. Germline CDR1 is LNHNV and CDR2 is YYDKDF (reference sequence). The CDR3 runs 16 residues. The chain's CDR3 is CATTGGLWSTNEKLFF. DNA for the CDR3: TGTGCCACCACAGGGGGGTTGTGGTCAACTAATGAAAAACTGTTTTTT.

The chain is built from TRBV28 and TRBJ2-5; D possibly uses TRBD1 or TRBD2 (6 bases each). Germline V lookup: CDR1 MDHEN, CDR2 SYDVKM. Trimming took 7 bases from V and 4 from J, leaving 25 bases between them. This CDR3 contains 17 residues. The CDR3 is CASTYRDSHPRGETQYF. The CDR3 DNA reads TGTGCCAGCACCTACCGGGACTCCCATCCCAGGGGAGAGACCCAGTACTTC.

The rearrangement links TRBV30 to TRBJ2-3; unclear D gene. The V and J ends lost 2 bases and 0 bases respectively, with 6 bases between them. The CDR3 runs 13 residues. Looked up from germline, CDR1 is GTSNPN and CDR2 is SVGIG (reference sequence). The CDR3 loop is CAWSWGSTDTQYF. The CDR3, as DNA: TGTGCCTGGAGTTGGGGTAGCACAGATACGCAGTATTTT.

The chain has TRBV10-1 and TRBJ2-2, with TRBD2 matching over 12 bases. With V trimmed by 4 bases and J by 7 bases, 4 bases remained unmatched. Germline CDR1 is WNHNN and CDR2 is SYGVQD (reference sequence). CDR3 size: 15 residues. As DNA, the CDR3 is TGCGCCAGCAGTGCTAGCGGGAGGGCCGACGGGGAGCTGTTTTTT. Protein product: CASSASGRADGELFF.

The chain links TRBV29-1 to TRBJ1-2, with 10 bases matching TRBD1. V was pared by 1 base and J by 5 bases, with 1 base of the junction left unmatched. This CDR3 comprises 13 residues. From germline, CDR1 is SQVTM and CDR2 ANQGSEA. The CDR3 sequence is CSVEVDRGYGYTF. CDR3 nucleotide sequence: TGCAGCGTTGAAGTGGACAGGGGGTATGGCTACACCTTC.

This sequence joins TRBV7-2 and TRBJ1-2; D gene unclear. This CDR3 region has 13 residues. The germline V gene encodes CDR1 SGHTA and CDR2 FQGNSA. V gave up 1 base and J gave up 7 bases, with 10 bases separating them. The CDR3, as DNA: TGTGCCAGCAGCTTAGTCCGGGGAGGTGGCTACACCTTC. Protein sequence: CASSLVRGGGYTF.

V and J are TRBV2 and TRBJ2-3; the match to TRBD1 covers 10 bases. Germline V gene sequence: CDR1 SNHLY, CDR2 FYNNEI. Trimming took 6 bases from V and 2 from J; bases not matched to a gene: 14. CDR3 length equals 18 residues. Here the CDR3 DNA reads TGTGCCAGCAGGGGAAGCGGGACAGGGGTGACATACACAGATACGCAGTATTTT. Translated: CASRGSGTGVTYTDTQYF.

The chain is built from TRBV6-1 and TRBJ2-7; maybe TRBD1 (7 bases). The V and J ends lost 0 bases and 0 bases respectively, with 9 bases between them. The CDR3 sequence is 15 residues long. CDR1 is MNHNS, CDR2 SASEGT, per germline. The CDR3, as DNA: TGTGCCAGCAGTGAAGCGGAGGGGGCCTCCTACGAGCAGTACTTC. Amino acids: CASSEAEGASYEQYF.

The chain is built from TRBV5-6 and TRBJ2-3; 9 bases align to TRBD1. The ends lost 10 bases at V and 6 bases at J; junction bases unmatched: 9. Germline assignment: CDR1 SGHDT and CDR2 YYEEEE. The CDR3 is made up of 13 amino acids. The CDR3 spells CAPGGQGPDTQYF. The CDR3 region has the DNA TGTGCCCCCGGGGGACAGGGACCCGATACGCAGTATTTT.

The V and J genes are TRBV5-1 and TRBJ1-5; D may be TRBD1 (5 bases). The CDR3 extends over 13 amino acids. Between the trimmed V and J ends, which lost 5 bases and 5 bases, there was a span of 11 bases. The germline V gene has CDR1 SGHRS and CDR2 YFSETQ. The CDR3 DNA sequence: TGCGCCAGCAGGGCGGGGGAGTATCAGCCCCAGCATTTT. Translated: CASRAGEYQPQHF. The full variable domain, completed using reference TRBV5-1 and TRBJ1-5, is KAGVTQTPRYLIKTRGQQVTLSCSPISGHRSVSWYQQTPGQGLQFLFEYFSETQRNKGNFPGRFSGRQFSNSRSEMNVSTLELGDSALYLCASRAGEYQPQHFGDGTRLSIL.

This clone ranks as medium-sized. J is TRBJ2-7 and V is TRBV21-1; no DNA check was done on the table's D call, TRBD2. TRBV21-1 is a pseudogene segment. This CDR3 is 13 amino acids long. The chain's CDR3 is CASSKGGDYEQYF. DNA of the CDR3: TGTGCCAGCAGCAAAGGGGGGGACTACGAGCAGTACTTC.

The table lists this clone with a few counts. The chain is built from TRBV5-1 and TRBJ1-3, with 8 bases that match TRBD1. CDR3 size: 15 residues. Germline loops: CDR1 SGHRS, CDR2 YFSETQ. The V gene end was trimmed by 4 bases and the J gene end by 3 bases; junction bases not matched to a gene: 6. DNA for the CDR3: TGCGCCAGCAGCCCGGGGACAGGAGTTGGAAACACCATATATTTT. It encodes CASSPGTGVGNTIYF.

V and J are TRBV28 and TRBJ2-3; no clear D. CDR1 is MDHEN and CDR2 is SYDVKM in the germline V gene. The CDR3 extends over 12 amino acids. V was pared by 6 bases and J by 2 bases, with 6 bases between. This CDR3 reads CASRVNTDTQYF. CDR3 DNA: TGTGCCAGCAGGGTTAACACAGATACGCAGTATTTT.